The 22 T cell receptor beta chains presented below share a single source sample, sequenced in a study of graft-versus-host responses after intestinal transplantation. The repertoire was sequenced with immunoSEQ multiplex PCR; TCRdb's copy has only in-frame clones and lacks some. In the table there are tens of thousands of clones, roughly 90% of which are singletons. This specimen was PBMCs, taken 98 days after intestinal transplantation. These receptors were taken from a human patient who received an intestinal transplant, so some T cells may come from the graft donor.

This chain links TRBV6-5 with TRBJ1-2; D is unresolved. Germline CDR1 MNHEY, CDR2 SVGAGI. Trimming took 2 bases from V and 1 from J, leaving 5 bases between them. The CDR3 spans 13 residues. CDR3 amino acids: CASSYASNYGYTF. CDR3 DNA sequence: TGTGCCAGCAGTTACGCGAGTAACTATGGCTACACCTTC.

The chain links TRBV6-5 to TRBJ1-2; unclear D gene. The CDR3 has 13 amino acids. The V gene lost 6 bases and the J gene lost 3 bases, with 11 bases spanning the gap. Per the germline V gene, CDR1 is MNHEY and CDR2 is SVGAGI. The CDR3 sequence is CASRLHQDYGYTF. Here the CDR3 DNA reads TGTGCCAGCAGACTCCATCAGGACTATGGCTACACCTTC.

The rearrangement links TRBV7-2 to TRBJ2-1; D not certain. Trimming left V 1 base short and J 10 bases short, with 2 bases between. The CDR3 spans 10 residues. The germline gives CDR1 SGHTA, CDR2 FQGNSA. CDR3 nucleotides: TGTGCCAGCAGCTTAGTAGAGCAGTTCTTC. Translating it yields CASSLVEQFF.

On this clone itself: The DNA is left out, because the CDR3 cannot be placed on it with certainty; the CDR3 is given as TCRdb lists it. The chain has TRBV21-1 and TRBJ2-1; TRBD2 is the table's D call and was not checked against the DNA. TRBV21-1 is tagged as a pseudogene. From its first to its last residue, the CDR3 has 16 amino acids. Here the CDR3 reads CASSPHWASGSNEQFF.

The V gene is TRBV7-3, the J gene TRBJ2-2, with 11 bases aligning to TRBD2. Trimming removed 2 bases from V and 4 bases from J; junction bases left unmatched: 0. The CDR3 is 15 amino acids. Germline V gene lookup returns CDR1 SGHTA and CDR2 FQGTGA. Here the CDR3 reads CASSLGTSGTGELFF. Here the CDR3 DNA reads TGTGCCAGCAGCTTAGGGACTAGCGGCACCGGGGAGCTGTTTTTT.

V is TRBV2 and J is TRBJ2-1; D is ambiguous. Trimming pared 4 bases from V and 3 bases from J, leaving 7 bases between. The CDR3 length is 13 residues. In germline, CDR1 is SNHLY, CDR2 FYNNEI. The CDR3 DNA follows: TGTGCCAGCAGTGCCGCTAACTACAATGAGCAGTTCTTC. Amino acid sequence: CASSAANYNEQFF.

On this clone itself: Other DNA sequences in this specimen translate into the identical CDR3. The rearrangement joins TRBV9 to TRBJ2-7; 8 nucleotides line up with TRBD2. Trimming at V came to 2 bases and at J to 2 bases, leaving 3 bases not matched to a gene. CDR3 size: 14 residues. Germline CDR1 and CDR2: SGDLS and YYNGEE. Here the CDR3 DNA reads TGTGCCAGCAGCGTGGGCGGGGGGACCTACGAGCAGTACTTC. It encodes CASSVGGGTYEQYF. Full variable domain (remainder filled in from reference TRBV9 and TRBJ2-7): DSGVTQTPKHLITATGQRVTLRCSPRSGDLSVYWYQQSLDQGLQFLIQYYNGEERAKGNILERFSAQQFPDLHSELNLSSLELGDSALYFCASSVGGGTYEQYFGPGTRLTVT.

The V gene is TRBV15, the J gene TRBJ1-1; D uncertain. In germline, CDR1 is LNHNV, CDR2 YYDKDF (reference sequence). The CDR3 extends over 14 amino acids. With 5 bases removed from V and 1 base from J, the gap between germline ends came to 11 bases. CDR3 protein: CATSPDPANTEAFF. The CDR3 bases are TGTGCCACCAGCCCGGACCCAGCGAACACTGAAGCTTTCTTT.

The chain couples TRBV6-5 to TRBJ2-3; 7 bases fit TRBD2. This CDR3 spans 16 amino acids. Trimming took 4 bases from V and 2 from J; bases not matched to a gene: 9. In germline, CDR1 is MNHEY, CDR2 SVGAGI. The CDR3 spells CASSSLGLAATDTQYF. CDR3 in DNA: TGTGCCAGCAGTTCGCTGGGTCTAGCGGCCACAGATACGCAGTATTTT.

The chain is built from TRBV4-1 and TRBJ2-2, with D unresolved. Trimming left V 1 base short and J 7 bases short, with 4 bases between. This CDR3 is 12 amino acids long. Germline CDR1 MGHRA, CDR2 YSYEKL. CDR3 amino acids: CASSQANGELFF. The CDR3 nucleotides read TGCGCCAGCAGCCAAGCAAACGGGGAGCTGTTTTTT.

This chain uses TRBV6-5 with TRBJ2-3; D ambiguous. The CDR3 runs 11 residues. Germline V gene sequence: CDR1 MNHEY, CDR2 SVGAGI. V was trimmed by 3 bases and J by 5 bases, leaving 3 bases between them. CDR3 sequence: CASSYEDTQYF. CDR3 sequence (DNA): TGTGCCAGCAGTTATGAAGATACGCAGTATTTT.

A few counts support this clone. The rearrangement joins TRBV27 to TRBJ2-2; tentative D call: TRBD2 (6 bases). The CDR3 is 14 amino acids. Trimming cost V 6 bases and J 8 bases, with 16 bases left between them. Germline assignment: CDR1 MNHEY and CDR2 SMNVEV (reference sequence). CDR3 nucleotides: TGTGCCAGCAGCGACTACAAGGAGGGAGGGGAGCTGTTTTTT. This codes for CASSDYKEGGELFF.

The chain employs TRBV20-1 and TRBJ2-3; D not resolved. Germline CDR1 DFQATT, CDR2 SNEGSKA (reference sequence). The germline V and J ends were trimmed by 6 bases and 1 base, with 2 bases remaining between them. This CDR3 comprises 10 residues. This CDR3 is CSAGTDTQYF. The CDR3, as DNA: TGCAGTGCGGGCACAGATACGCAGTATTTT.

This chain joins TRBV19 and TRBJ1-4; the match to TRBD1 covers 8 bases. Looked up from germline, CDR1 is LNHDA and CDR2 is SQIVND (reference sequence). Germline trimming cut 4 bases from V and 8 bases from J; bases unmatched to any gene: 9. The CDR3 extends over 15 amino acids. The CDR3, as DNA: TGTGCCAGTAGTACCGAACAGGGGGTCGGGGAAAAACTGTTTTTT. Protein sequence: CASSTEQGVGEKLFF.

V is TRBV5-5 and J is TRBJ2-7, with 12 bases aligning to TRBD1. Germline V gene lookup returns CDR1 SGHKS and CDR2 YYEKEE (reference sequence). The V gene end was trimmed by 5 bases and the J gene end by 4 bases; junction bases not matched to a gene: 7. CDR3 size: 15 residues. The CDR3 region has the DNA TGTGCCAGCAGGTCCGGGACAGGGGGCATATACGAGCAGTACTTC. Protein sequence: CASRSGTGGIYEQYF.

This clone was found once. The chain combines TRBV12-5 with TRBJ1-5, with D unclear. The CDR3 is made up of 18 amino acids. Germline V gives CDR1 LGHNT, CDR2 FRNRAP. V was cut by 5 bases and J by 0 bases, with 20 bases left in between. CDR3 nucleotide sequence: TGTGCTAGTGGTATTTTCGTGGAAGGGAGCCTTAGCAATCAGCCCCAGCATTTT. Amino acid sequence: CASGIFVEGSLSNQPQHF.

As for this clone: This specimen includes other DNA sequences encoding the same CDR3. The chain has TRBV28 and TRBJ2-5, with a tentative D call TRBD1 (5 bases). Germline CDR1 reads MDHEN; CDR2 reads SYDVKM. Trimming shortened V by 2 bases and J by 4 bases, and 8 bases separated the two germline ends. The CDR3 spans 13 residues. The chain's CDR3 is CASSLGQGETQYF. CDR3 DNA: TGTGCCAGCAGTTTAGGGCAGGGAGAGACCCAGTACTTC.

V and J are TRBV15 and TRBJ2-1, with 10 bases aligning to TRBD1. Germline assignment: CDR1 LNHNV and CDR2 YYDKDF (reference sequence). V was clipped by 3 bases and J by 9 bases; unmatched bases: 14. The CDR3 runs 17 residues. This chain's CDR3 is CATSSRDRGFGSSEQFF. CDR3 coding DNA: TGTGCCACCAGCAGCCGGGACAGGGGTTTTGGCTCGAGTGAGCAGTTCTTC.

This sequence joins TRBV7-4 and TRBJ2-7; 8 bases are shared with TRBD1. Per germline, CDR1 SGHVT and CDR2 SQSDAQ. This CDR3 contains 17 residues. Losses at the gene ends were 1 base for V and 2 bases for J; bases not matched to a gene: 10. CDR3 in DNA: TGTGCCAGCAGCTTAGACCAGTGTGCAGGGGGCCCCTACGAGCAGTACTTC. Amino acid sequence: CASSLDQCAGGPYEQYF.

The CDR3 reads CASSLEVAGVHTDTQYF. CDR3 nucleotide sequence: TGTGCCAGCAGCTTAGAGGTTGCGGGGGTTCACACAGATACGCAGTATTTT. The chain recombines TRBV11-2 with TRBJ2-3; 7 bases are a match to TRBD2. The CDR3 contains 17 residues. V trimming: 0 bases; J trimming: 2 bases; junction bases outside the gene matches: 8. Germline-derived CDR1 and CDR2 are SGHAT and FQNNGV.

The chain has TRBV11-3 and TRBJ1-1; D gene ambiguous. V lost 0 bases and J 1 base, leaving 6 bases between the germline ends. This CDR3 is 14 amino acids long. Germline-derived CDR1 and CDR2 are SGHNT and YENEEA. This chain's CDR3 is CASSLDGQNTEAFF. For the CDR3, the DNA is TGTGCCAGCAGCTTAGATGGGCAGAACACTGAAGCTTTCTTT. The whole variable domain, remainder taken from reference TRBV11-3 and TRBJ1-1, is EAGVVQSPRYKIIEKKQPVAFWCNPISGHNTLYWYLQNLGQGPELLIRYENEEAVDDSQLPKDRFSAERLKGVDSTLKIQPAELGDSAVYLCASSLDGQNTEAFFGQGTRLTVV.

This clone has a single count. The chain employs TRBV6-1 and TRBJ1-2, with D unresolved. V dropped 4 bases and J dropped 4 bases, with 10 bases sitting between them. From germline, CDR1 is MNHNS and CDR2 SASEGT. This CDR3 has 13 residues. The CDR3 protein is CASSGRKTYGYTF. The CDR3 coding sequence is TGTGCCAGCAGTGGCAGGAAAACCTATGGCTACACCTTC.